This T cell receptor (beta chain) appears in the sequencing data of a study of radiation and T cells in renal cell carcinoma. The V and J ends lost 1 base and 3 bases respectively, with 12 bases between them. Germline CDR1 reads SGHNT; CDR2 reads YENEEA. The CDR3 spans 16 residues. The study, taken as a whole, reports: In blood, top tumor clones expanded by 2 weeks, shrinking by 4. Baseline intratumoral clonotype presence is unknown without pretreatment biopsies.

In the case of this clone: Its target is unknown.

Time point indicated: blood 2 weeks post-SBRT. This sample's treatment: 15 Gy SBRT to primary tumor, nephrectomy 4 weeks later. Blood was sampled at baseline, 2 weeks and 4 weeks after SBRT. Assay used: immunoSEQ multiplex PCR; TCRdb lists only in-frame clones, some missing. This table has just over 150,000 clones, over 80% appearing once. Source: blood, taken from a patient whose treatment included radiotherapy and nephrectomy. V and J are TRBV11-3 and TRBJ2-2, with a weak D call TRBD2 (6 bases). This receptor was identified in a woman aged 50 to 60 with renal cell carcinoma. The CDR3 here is CASSLGSLADTGELFF. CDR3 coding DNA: TGTGCCAGCAGCTTAGGGAGTTTAGCGGACACCGGGGAGCTGTTTTTT.